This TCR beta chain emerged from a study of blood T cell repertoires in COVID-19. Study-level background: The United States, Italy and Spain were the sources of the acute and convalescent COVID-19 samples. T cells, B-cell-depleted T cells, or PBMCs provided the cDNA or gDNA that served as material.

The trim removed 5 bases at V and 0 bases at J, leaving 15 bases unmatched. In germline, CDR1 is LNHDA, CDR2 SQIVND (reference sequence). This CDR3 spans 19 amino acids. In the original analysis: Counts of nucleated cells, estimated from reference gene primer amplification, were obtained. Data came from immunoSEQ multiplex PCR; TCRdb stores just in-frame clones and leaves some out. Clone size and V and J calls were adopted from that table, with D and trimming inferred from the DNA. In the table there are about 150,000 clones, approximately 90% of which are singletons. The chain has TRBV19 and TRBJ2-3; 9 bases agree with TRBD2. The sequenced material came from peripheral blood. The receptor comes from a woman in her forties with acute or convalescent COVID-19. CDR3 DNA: TGTGCCAGTAGTGGGGGACTCGCGGGGGGGCACCCTAGCACAGATACGCAGTATTTT. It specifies CASSGGLAGGHPSTDTQYF.